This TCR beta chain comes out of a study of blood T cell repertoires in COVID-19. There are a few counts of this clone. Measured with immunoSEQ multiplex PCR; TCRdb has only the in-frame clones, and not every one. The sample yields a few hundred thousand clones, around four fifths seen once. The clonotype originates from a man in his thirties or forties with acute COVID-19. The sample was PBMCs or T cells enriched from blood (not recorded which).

The CDR3 sequence is CASSLPQGNTGELFF. In DNA form, the CDR3 reads TGTGCCAGCAGCTTGCCGCAGGGGAACACCGGGGAGCTGTTTTTT. The chain carries TRBV5-4 and TRBJ2-2; perhaps TRBD1 as D (5 bases). Germline CDR1 reads SGHNT; CDR2 reads YYREEE (reference sequence). The V and J ends lost 1 base and 1 base respectively, with 8 bases between them. The CDR3 runs to 15 residues.